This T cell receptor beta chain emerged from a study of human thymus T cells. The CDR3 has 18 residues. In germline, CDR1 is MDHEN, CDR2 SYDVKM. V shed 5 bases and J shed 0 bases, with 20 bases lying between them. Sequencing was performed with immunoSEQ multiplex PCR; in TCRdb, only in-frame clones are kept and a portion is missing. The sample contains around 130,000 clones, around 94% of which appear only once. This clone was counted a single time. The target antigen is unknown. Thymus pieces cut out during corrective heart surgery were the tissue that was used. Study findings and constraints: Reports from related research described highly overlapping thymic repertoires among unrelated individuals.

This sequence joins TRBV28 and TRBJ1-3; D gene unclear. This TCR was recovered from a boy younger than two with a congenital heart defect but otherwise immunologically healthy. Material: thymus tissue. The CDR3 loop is CASSLAGLGRSSGNTIYF. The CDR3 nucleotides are TGTGCCAGCAGTCTAGCCGGTTTGGGCCGGAGCTCTGGAAACACCATATATTTT.